This paragraph reports one T cell receptor beta chain. Its antigen remains unknown. This entry comes from a study of tumor and adjacent non-tumor tissue in lung cancer. Study overall: The patients, 10 or so men and a handful of women, were roughly 30 to 85 with stage I to III disease. Samples averaged around 4 million productive TCRbeta reads each.

Overall study findings and caveats: Patients with more diverse tumor TCRs had worse survival.

Germline assignment: CDR1 MDHEN and CDR2 SYDVKM. The CDR3 runs to 15 residues. V was pared by 4 bases and J by 5 bases, with 14 bases between. TCRbeta libraries were built with three rounds of nested PCR, modified from ARM-PCR. TCRdb used MiXCR to reprocess the multiplex PCR reads, holding one entry per CDR3 protein. This table holds more than 60,000 distinct CDR3 sequences, 60% to 80% found once. RNA was extracted from bulk tissue without any cell sorting. This TCR derives from a woman aged 45-65 years with non-small cell lung cancer. The chain combines TRBV28 with TRBJ2-2; D is undetermined. Material for sequencing was lung tumor tissue. CDR3 DNA: TGTGCCAGCAGTTACCGCCGCGGAACTACCGGGGAGCTGTTTTTT. Translating it yields CASSYRRGTTGELFF.